These 27 T cell receptor beta chains came from one sample sequenced in a study of technical replicates of blood from several donors. TCRdb's table, derived via immunoSEQ multiplex PCR, lists solely in-frame clones and lacks some. The data hold tens of thousands of clones, with around 87% observed a single time. The specimen was PBMCs. These receptors came from a human donor in good health. Some clones in this sample may be carry-over from other donors' samples.

DNA for the CDR3: TGTGCCAGCAGCCCCGGACAGTATTCCTACGAGCAGTACTTC. Residues: CASSPGQYSYEQYF. The rearrangement links TRBV7-9 to TRBJ2-7; perhaps TRBD1 as D (6 bases). Germline loops: CDR1 SEHNR, CDR2 FQNEAQ (reference sequence). Trimming cost V 5 bases and J 1 base, with 12 bases left between them. This CDR3 is 14 amino acids long.

The rearrangement joins TRBV30 to TRBJ1-5, with D uncertain. Trimming took 2 bases from V and 4 from J, leaving 9 bases between them. Germline V gives CDR1 GTSNPN, CDR2 SVGIG (reference sequence). The CDR3 is made up of 13 amino acids. In DNA form, the CDR3 reads TGTGCCTGGAGTAGCCAGGAAAATCAGCCCCAGCATTTT. Translation: CAWSSQENQPQHF.

The gene calls are TRBV10-3 and TRBJ1-2; D remains unclear. V gave up 0 bases and J gave up 7 bases, with 6 bases separating them. This CDR3 has 12 residues. The germline V gene encodes CDR1 ENHRY and CDR2 SYGVKD. The CDR3 region has the DNA TGTGCCATCAGTGAGTCCTGGGCTGGCTACACCTTC. Protein sequence: CAISESWAGYTF.

The chain is built from TRBV6-5 and TRBJ2-7; tentative D call: TRBD1 (6 bases). The germline V gene encodes CDR1 MNHEY and CDR2 SVGAGI. The CDR3 is 15 residues long. V lost 8 bases and J 2 bases, leaving 19 bases between the germline ends. The CDR3 region has the DNA TGTGCCAGCCAGGGTGGGGGCGCCGGGGCCTACGAGCAGTACTTC. This encodes CASQGGGAGAYEQYF.

This chain joins TRBV7-8 and TRBJ2-5; 9 bases map to TRBD1. This CDR3 has 15 residues. V lost 5 bases and J lost 4; bases outside the gene matches: 8. The V gene's germline CDR1 is SGHVS and CDR2 FQNEAQ. CDR3 nucleotides: TGTGCCAGCAGCCCCGGACAGGGGTCGGGAGAGACCCAGTACTTC. It translates to CASSPGQGSGETQYF.

V and J are TRBV5-1 and TRBJ1-4, with 8 bases lining up with TRBD1. In germline, CDR1 is SGHRS, CDR2 YFSETQ. J lost 6 bases, V lost 0 bases, and 4 bases had no gene match. The CDR3 sequence is 15 residues long. CDR3 in amino acids: CASSLEQGDYEKLFF. The CDR3 coding sequence is TGCGCCAGCAGCTTGGAACAGGGGGATTATGAAAAACTGTTTTTT.

This clone was found a few times. The rearrangement links TRBV7-2 to TRBJ1-2; D not resolved. Trimming pared 1 base from V and 8 bases from J, leaving 17 bases between. Germline V gives CDR1 SGHTA, CDR2 FQGNSA. The CDR3 has 15 residues. The CDR3 loop is CASSLEDYSREGYTF. CDR3 sequence (DNA): TGTGCCAGCAGCTTAGAGGATTACAGCCGGGAGGGCTACACCTTC. The full variable domain, with the rest looked up from reference TRBV7-2 and TRBJ1-2, is GAGVSQSPSNKVTEKGKDVELRCDPISGHTALYWYRQSLGQGLEFLIYFQGNSAPDKSGLPSDRFSAERTGGSVSTLTIQRTQQEDSAVYLCASSLEDYSREGYTFGSGTRLTVV.

This clone was seen a single time. This rearrangement joins TRBV7-9 to TRBJ2-2; 10 bases align to TRBD1. Trimming took 4 bases from V and 5 from J; bases not matched to a gene: 4. This CDR3 region has 15 residues. In germline, CDR1 is SEHNR, CDR2 FQNEAQ (reference sequence). CDR3 sequence (DNA): TGTGCCAGCAGCTCTCGGACAGGGGGGACCGGGGAGCTGTTTTTT. This encodes CASSSRTGGTGELFF.

V gene TRBV25-1 combines with J gene TRBJ2-2, with TRBD1 identical over 7 bases. With V trimmed by 6 bases and J by 4 bases, 8 bases remained unmatched. This CDR3 has 15 residues. Germline V CDR1 and CDR2: MGHDK, SYGVNS. In DNA, the CDR3 is TGTGCCAGCAGGGGAGACAGGGATCCCACCGGGGAGCTGTTTTTT. Translated, it gives CASRGDRDPTGELFF. Based on the CDR3 plus reference TRBV25-1 and TRBJ2-2, the full variable domain is EADIYQTPRYLVIGTGKKITLECSQTMGHDKMYWYQQDPGMELHLIHYSYGVNSTEKGDLSSESTVSRIRTEHFPLTLESARPSHTSQYLCASRGDRDPTGELFFGEGSRLTVL.

This chain connects TRBV5-1 to TRBJ2-5, with 9 bases fitting TRBD1. Germline V gene data show CDR1 as SGHRS and CDR2 as YFSETQ. J was trimmed by 0 bases and V by 4 bases; bases with no gene match: 10. The CDR3 totals 17 residues. CDR3 loop: CASSPGQGVWYQETQYF. CDR3 coding DNA: TGCGCCAGCAGCCCGGGACAGGGTGTTTGGTACCAAGAGACCCAGTACTTC.

The chain combines TRBV6-1 with TRBJ2-7, with 10 bases that match TRBD2. V trimming: 2 bases; J trimming: 6 bases; junction bases outside the gene matches: 13. CDR3 length: 17 residues. Germline V gene sequence: CDR1 MNHNS, CDR2 SASEGT. DNA for the CDR3: TGTGCCAGCAGTGAACGACTAAGGGTAGCGGGGGGTATCGAGCAGTACTTC. Its protein product is CASSERLRVAGGIEQYF.

The chain uses TRBV27 and TRBJ1-5, with D possibly being TRBD1 (5 bases). V shed 5 bases and J shed 2 bases, with 22 bases lying between them. The CDR3 loop spans 18 amino acids. The germline gives CDR1 MNHEY, CDR2 SMNVEV (reference sequence). Written as DNA, the CDR3 is TGTGCCAGCAGTCCGGCAGGGCGTTTGACTTATGGCAATCAGCCCCAGCATTTT. Residues: CASSPAGRLTYGNQPQHF.

This clone turned up a few times. The chain joins TRBV4-2 to TRBJ1-6; the D is unclear. The CDR3 is made up of 15 amino acids. V dropped 0 bases and J dropped 6 bases, with 9 bases sitting between them. The V gene's germline CDR1 is LGHNA and CDR2 YNFKEQ. The CDR3 DNA reads as TGTGCCAGCAGCCAAGATCGGGGAGGTAATTCACCCCTCCACTTT. Translating it yields CASSQDRGGNSPLHF.

This clone has only a few counts. This chain connects TRBV9 to TRBJ1-1, with D unclear. The CDR3 length is 15 residues. Trimming removed 0 bases from V and 1 base from J, with 10 bases in between. The germline CDR1 and CDR2 sequences are SGDLS and YYNGEE. The CDR3 DNA reads TGTGCCAGCAGCGTAGAGCCAGGAAAGAACACTGAAGCTTTCTTT. Its protein is CASSVEPGKNTEAFF.

J is TRBJ2-7 and V is TRBV30; TRBD1 agrees at 9 bases. This CDR3 is built from 13 residues. The V and J ends lost 3 bases and 3 bases, in that order; junction bases with no gene match: 3. The V gene's germline CDR1 is GTSNPN and CDR2 SVGIG (reference sequence). CDR3 protein: CAWRGTGFYEQYF. DNA for the CDR3: TGTGCCTGGAGAGGGACAGGGTTCTACGAGCAGTACTTC.

The rearrangement joins TRBV7-2 to TRBJ2-2, with 9 bases lining up with TRBD1. The CDR3 spans 16 residues. Losses at the gene ends were 5 bases for V and 3 bases for J; bases not matched to a gene: 7. Germline V gene lookup returns CDR1 SGHTA and CDR2 FQGNSA. The CDR3 DNA reads TGTGCCAGCAGCCCTAGGACAGGGGCTCACACCGGGGAGCTGTTTTTT. Protein product: CASSPRTGAHTGELFF.

The J gene is TRBJ1-1, the V gene TRBV19, with TRBD1 matching 7 bases. Germline loops: CDR1 LNHDA, CDR2 SQIVND (reference sequence). This CDR3 spans 13 amino acids. With V trimmed by 4 bases and J by 1 base, 0 bases remained unmatched. CDR3: CASSRQGNTEAFF. CDR3 nucleotides: TGTGCCAGTAGTAGACAGGGGAACACTGAAGCTTTCTTT.

This rearrangement joins TRBV18 to TRBJ1-6; D is undetermined. The CDR3 length is 13 residues. With 3 bases removed from V and 7 bases from J, the gap between germline ends came to 7 bases. Per the germline V gene, CDR1 is KGHSH and CDR2 is LQKENI. CDR3 in amino acids: CASSPQKNSPLHF. CDR3 DNA sequence: TGTGCCAGCTCACCCCAGAAGAATTCACCCCTCCACTTT.

This clone was picked up a small number of times. The chain is built from TRBV6-1 and TRBJ2-1, with 9 bases lining up with TRBD2. J gave up 6 bases and V 6 bases, and 9 bases lay outside the gene matches. This CDR3 comprises 15 residues. In germline, CDR1 is MNHNS, CDR2 SASEGT. The CDR3 here is CASSPTGTSRNEQFF. The DNA for the CDR3 is TGTGCCAGCAGCCCGACCGGGACTAGCCGCAATGAGCAGTTCTTC.

The chain joins TRBV11-1 to TRBJ2-7; weak D call: TRBD2 (6 bases). The germline gives CDR1 SGHAT, CDR2 FQDESV (reference sequence). The CDR3 spans 14 residues. Trimming shortened V by 5 bases and J by 3 bases, and 14 bases separated the two germline ends. As DNA, the CDR3 is TGTGCCAGCAGCCGGGGCGGGGCGGGCTACGAGCAGTACTTC. It encodes CASSRGGAGYEQYF.

The genes are TRBV6-1 and TRBJ1-1; 8 bases agree with TRBD1. This CDR3 spans 14 amino acids. Trimming at V came to 3 bases and at J to 6 bases, leaving 6 bases not matched to a gene. CDR1 MNHNS and CDR2 SASEGT come from the germline V gene. This CDR3 reads CASSDPGQDPEAFF. For the CDR3, the DNA is TGTGCCAGCAGTGACCCGGGACAGGACCCTGAAGCTTTCTTT.

This chain connects TRBV5-1 to TRBJ1-5; 8 bases match TRBD1. Germline trimming cut 4 bases from V and 3 bases from J; bases unmatched to any gene: 6. This CDR3 contains 15 residues. The germline CDR1 and CDR2 sequences are SGHRS and YFSETQ. The DNA for the CDR3 is TGCGCCAGCAGCGAAGGACAGGGACCCAATCAGCCCCAGCATTTT. It encodes CASSEGQGPNQPQHF.

This chain connects TRBV7-9 to TRBJ2-3, with 15 bases that match TRBD2. Per the germline V gene, CDR1 is SEHNR and CDR2 is FQNEAQ (reference sequence). The CDR3 length is 18 residues. The V gene end was trimmed by 5 bases and the J gene end by 2 bases; junction bases not matched to a gene: 8. In DNA, the CDR3 is TGTGCCAGCAGCCCCGGACTAGCGGGAGGGCCCTCCACAGATACGCAGTATTTT. The encoded protein is CASSPGLAGGPSTDTQYF.

The chain recombines TRBV13 with TRBJ2-7; D remains ambiguous. This CDR3 comprises 11 residues. V shed 1 base and J shed 4 bases, with 2 bases lying between them. Germline V gives CDR1 PRHDT, CDR2 FYEKMQ (reference sequence). Here the CDR3 DNA reads TGTGCCAGCAGCTTAGCATACGAGCAGTACTTC. As protein: CASSLAYEQYF.

J is TRBJ2-2 and V is TRBV19; D is uncertain. V lost 6 bases to trimming and J lost 6 bases, with 11 bases between them. CDR1 is LNHDA, CDR2 SQIVND, per germline (reference sequence). This CDR3 is 13 amino acids long. CDR3 DNA: TGTGCCAGTAGGGCGGTTGGCGCCGGGGAGCTGTTTTTT. The encoded protein is CASRAVGAGELFF.

The V and J genes are TRBV6-6 and TRBJ2-7, with a tentative D call TRBD2 (5 bases). V was clipped by 5 bases and J by 4 bases, with 12 bases between them. From germline, CDR1 is MNHNY and CDR2 SVGAGI (reference sequence). The CDR3 is 13 amino acids. The CDR3 protein is CASSIGVAYEQYF. CDR3 DNA: TGTGCCAGCAGTATCGGGGTCGCGTACGAGCAGTACTTC.

The chain is built from TRBV7-9 and TRBJ2-6, with D possibly being TRBD1 (5 bases). The CDR3 is made up of 16 amino acids. The germline CDR1 and CDR2 sequences are SEHNR and FQNEAQ (reference sequence). The V gene lost 3 bases and the J gene lost 0 bases, with 9 bases spanning the gap. The CDR3 sequence is CASSFDRDSGANVLTF. The CDR3 bases are TGTGCCAGCAGCTTCGACAGAGACTCTGGGGCCAACGTCCTGACTTTC.